This T cell receptor beta chain came from a study of blood T cell repertoires in COVID-19. As for the study in general: COVID-19 samples collected from the United States, Italy and Spain covered acute and convalescent phases. PBMCs, B-cell-depleted T cells, or T cells were the source of the cDNA or gDNA that made up the material.

In the study's own analysis: How many nucleated cells were present was estimated from reference gene primer amplification. TCRdb's copy holds only in-frame clones and misses some; the assay was immunoSEQ multiplex PCR. The D gene and trimming were derived from the DNA, and the V and J assignments and clone size from that table. The sample yields under 250,000 clones, 86% seen once. Trimming took off 7 bases at V and 4 bases at J, with 16 bases between the two ends. The CDR3 extends over 14 amino acids. Germline CDR1 is MDHEN and CDR2 is SYDVKM. Sequencing input: peripheral blood. The genes are TRBV28 and TRBJ1-2; maybe TRBD1 (5 bases). The source is an elderly man with acute or convalescent COVID-19. CDR3 protein: CASTATAPIYGYTF. The CDR3 DNA reads as TGTGCCAGCACCGCGACAGCCCCAATCTATGGCTACACCTTC.